Listed below are T cell receptor beta chains from one sample, sequenced in a study of T cell responses to AZD1222 COVID-19 vaccine. Profiling relied on immunoSEQ multiplex PCR, and the TCRdb table lists in-frame clones only, not all of them. The data show more than 95,000 clones, with about 90% seen just once and under 7% held by the top ten. The material was peripheral blood, obtained on day 0 of AZD1222 vaccination. These TCRs come from an adult in good health. CDR3s include the opening cysteine and the closing phenylalanine or tryptophan. A D gene is named only where the DNA matches it firmly.

>TRBJ1-3|-|TRBV5-1
CASSLGAFGNTIYF
>TRBJ2-1|-|TRBV5-8
CASSWGLPGQFF
>TRBJ2-7|TRBD1|TRBV29-1
CSVERGTGSFYEQYF
>TRBJ2-3|-|TRBV27
CASSFWNTQYF
>TRBJ1-2|-|TRBV27
CASGVGGAGYGYTF
>TRBJ2-7|-|TRBV21-1
CASSKGAGTEYEQYF
>TRBJ2-1|TRBD2|TRBV19
CASSTSAGVRSYNEQFF
>TRBJ2-5|-|TRBV5-1
CASSISQETQYF
>TRBJ2-5|-|TRBV27
CASATGAAQETQYF
>TRBJ2-7|-|TRBV6-5
CASSNYGAQREQYF